These T cell receptor beta chains were read from a single sample in a study of CD8 T cells in ankylosing spondylitis. TCRdb redid the calling of the 5' RACE reads with MiXCR, one entry per CDR3 protein. This sample has approximately 190,000 distinct CDR3 sequences, with over 10% found just once. Input material: blood, either unsorted or a sorted T cell fraction (not recorded which). All receptors come from a female donor with ankylosing spondylitis or in good health (not recorded which). The CDR3 runs from the conserved cysteine through the conserved F or W. A D gene is named only where the DNA matches it firmly. Size is omitted from some rows. Given values are once, few, many or a class for expanded clones.

v_call	d_call	j_call	clone_size	cdr3_nt	cdr3_aa
TRBV6-1	TRBD1	TRBJ1-2	NA	TGTGCCAGCAGTGAATACAGGGGAGCTAACTATGGCTACACCTTC	CASSEYRGANYGYTF
TRBV4-3	NA	TRBJ1-6	NA	TGCGCCAGCAGCCAAGCTGATCCCGGGGGGCATTCACCCCTCCACTTT	CASSQADPGGHSPLHF
TRBV4-3	NA	TRBJ2-3	many	TGCGCCAGCAGCCAAGATCGGGTCTTAGGGTCAGATACGCAGTATTTT	CASSQDRVLGSDTQYF
TRBV10-3	NA	TRBJ2-5	many	TGTGCCATCAGTGAGTCGAACACCCAAGAGACCCAGTACTTC	CAISESNTQETQYF
TRBV29-1	NA	TRBJ2-5	NA	TGCAGCGTTGATGGAGTCCTAGGGGGGGAGACCCAGTACTTC	CSVDGVLGGETQYF
TRBV5-1	NA	TRBJ2-3	many	TGCGCCAGCAGCTTGGGGGTAGTGGAAACAGATACGCAGTATTTT	CASSLGVVETDTQYF
TRBV10-3	NA	TRBJ2-1	many	TGTGCCATGGGGACGGGAAGGTCTTCCTACAATGAGCAGTTCTTC	CAMGTGRSSYNEQFF
TRBV20-1	NA	TRBJ2-3	many	TGCAGTGCTAGAGATTGGGGGGACAACACAGATACGCAGTATTTT	CSARDWGDNTDTQYF
TRBV5-6	NA	TRBJ2-2	few	TGTGCCAGCGGCTCTACCGGGGAGCTGTTTTTT	CASGSTGELFF
TRBV4-1	NA	TRBJ1-1	many	TGCGCCAGCAGCCAAGAGGGGGTACCGGTGGGTTTCAACACTGAAGCTTTCTTT	CASSQEGVPVGFNTEAFF